In this sample, the clone carrying this TCR beta chain turned up once. As yet, its antigen is unknown. This CDR3 has 16 residues. Trimming took 6 bases from V and 0 from J; bases not matched to a gene: 8. Germline assignment: CDR1 LNHDA and CDR2 SQIVND (reference sequence). Sequenced by immunoSEQ multiplex PCR; TCRdb stores in-frame clones only, minus some. Of 45,000 to 60,000 clones listed, approximately 80% were seen once; the top ten hold around 2.5%. The sample originates from a study of radiotherapy plus CTLA-4 blockade in lung cancer. Across the study: Objective responses arose in approximately 17% of patients, and roughly 31% experienced disease control. General study results and limits: Some TCR clones had been derived from tumors. These clones expanded in peripheral blood after radiotherapy plus ipilimumab. Increased serum interferon-beta after radiation also reportedly predicted response strongly.

Source: peripheral blood, taken from a patient treated with radiotherapy plus ipilimumab. The V gene is TRBV19, the J gene TRBJ2-1; 7 nucleotides line up with TRBD2. The source of this sequence is a human donor with non-small cell lung cancer whose response to radiotherapy plus ipilimumab could not be evaluated. The CDR3 spells CASRVSGISSYNEQFF. For the CDR3, the DNA is TGTGCCAGTAGGGTAAGCGGGATCAGCTCCTACAATGAGCAGTTCTTC.